Listed here are 2 T cell receptor beta chains from one sample, sequenced in a study of cytomegalovirus exposure and HLA in healthy donors. 13 Jbeta primers and 60 Vbeta primers were used for the PCR. Clones were read by immunoSEQ multiplex PCR, and TCRdb kept only the in-frame ones, dropping some. Found here are 150,000 or so clones, around 77% of them singletons; the top ten hold roughly 1%. Source material: PBMCs. Receptor source: a woman aged 40 to 50 in good health and CMV-seronegative.

The chain couples TRBV6-5 to TRBJ1-6; 8 bases match TRBD1. Per germline, CDR1 MNHEY and CDR2 SVGAGI. Trimming took 6 bases from V and 9 from J; bases not matched to a gene: 7. This CDR3 has 14 amino acids. DNA of the CDR3: TGTGCCAGCAGCCGACAGGGGCGAAGTTCACCCCTCCACTTT. Amino acid sequence: CASSRQGRSSPLHF.

This chain uses TRBV7-2 with TRBJ2-3; 7 positions match TRBD2. Trimming cost V 5 bases and J 6 bases; bases outside gene matches: 11. CDR3 length equals 15 residues. Germline assignment: CDR1 SGHTA and CDR2 FQGNSA. The CDR3 DNA follows: TGTGCCAGCAGCATAGGAGGGGCGGGAGCGGATACGCAGTATTTT. It codes for CASSIGGAGADTQYF. Full variable domain (rest looked up from reference TRBV7-2 and TRBJ2-3): GAGVSQSPSNKVTEKGKDVELRCDPISGHTALYWYRQSLGQGLEFLIYFQGNSAPDKSGLPSDRFSAERTGGSVSTLTIQRTQQEDSAVYLCASSIGGAGADTQYFGPGTRLTVL.